The sequence of this T cell receptor (beta chain) was determined in a study of blood T cells in healthy people across ages. Turning to the study itself: Template switching recovered approximately one barcoded beta molecule for every two T cells.

Alongside a J-beta primer mix, a sample-barcoded 5' primer served in a second PCR lasting roughly 7 to 11 cycles. TCRdb reprocessed the 5' RACE reads via MiXCR and lists one record per CDR3 protein. The sample has roughly 500,000 distinct CDR3 sequences; approximately 27% are singletons. General study findings and limits: Conclusively comparing naive with antigen-experienced cells was impossible with unsorted PBMCs. Diversity of TCR beta per million T cells declined in a roughly linear way with age.

The V and J ends lost 6 bases and 3 bases respectively, with 14 bases between them. Germline V gene lookup returns CDR1 ENHRY and CDR2 SYGVKD. The CDR3 length is 15 residues. Regarding this clonotype: Its antigen is unidentified.

At least 5 micrograms of total RNA were extracted per sample. The chain uses TRBV10-3 and TRBJ2-2, with D maybe TRBD1 (6 bases). The source material was blood. This clonotype originated in a woman in her 70s in good health. CDR3 coding DNA: TGTGCCATCAGATCACAGGGCGGCGACACCGGGGAGCTGTTTTTT. Translation gives CAIRSQGGDTGELFF.